This TCR beta chain derives from a study of cytomegalovirus exposure and HLA in healthy donors. With 60 Vbeta and 13 Jbeta primers, the PCR was carried out. The assay was immunoSEQ multiplex PCR, and TCRdb's table has in-frame clones only and misses some. The table has about 140,000 clones, around 80% seen once. The CDR3 consists of 14 residues. V shed 4 bases, J shed 7 bases, and the junction held 9 bases outside the gene matches. Per germline, CDR1 SQVTM and CDR2 ANQGSEA. This clonotype was obtained from a woman aged 55-70 years in good health and CMV-seropositive. The J gene is TRBJ2-7, the V gene TRBV29-1; 11 bases line up with TRBD2. Sample: PBMCs. This CDR3 reads CSVAKLAGVGEQYF. The CDR3 DNA follows: TGCAGCGTTGCGAAACTAGCGGGAGTGGGTGAGCAGTACTTC.